The present entry profiles one T cell receptor (beta chain) with its context. The method was immunoSEQ multiplex PCR; TCRdb's version includes in-frame clones alone and lacks a portion of them. This table has 2,500,000 or so clones, approximately 90% appearing once. This entry is derived from a study of shared clonotypes between healthy human individuals. Trimming cost V 3 bases and J 3 bases, with 15 bases left between them. Germline lookup yields CDR1 MNHNS and CDR2 SASEGT. This CDR3 is built from 15 residues. Sample: naive CD4+ T cells from PBMCs. Described subset: CD45RA+ positively selected. This chain uses TRBV6-1 with TRBJ2-7; D is undetermined. This receptor was taken from a man aged 18 to 30 in good health. Some clones in this sample may be carry-over from other donors' samples. CDR3 in DNA: TGTGCCAGCAGTGAGATTAGCACCCCGAACTACGAGCAGTACTTC. It translates to CASSEISTPNYEQYF.